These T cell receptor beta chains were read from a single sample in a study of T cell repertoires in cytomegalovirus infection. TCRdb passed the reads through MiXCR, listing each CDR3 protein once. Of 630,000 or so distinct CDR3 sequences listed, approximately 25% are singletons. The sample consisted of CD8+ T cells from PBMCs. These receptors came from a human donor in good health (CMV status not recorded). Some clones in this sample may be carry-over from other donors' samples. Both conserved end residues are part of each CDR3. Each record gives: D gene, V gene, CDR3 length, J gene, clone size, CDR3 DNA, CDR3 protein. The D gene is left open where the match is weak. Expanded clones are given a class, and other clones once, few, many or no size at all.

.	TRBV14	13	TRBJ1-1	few	TGTGCCAGCAGCCAAGAATCGACACCTGAAGCTTTCTTT	CASSQESTPEAFF
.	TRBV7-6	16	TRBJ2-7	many	TGTGCCAGCAGCGGAACAGGGAATCCGCCCTCCTACGAGCAGTACTTC	CASSGTGNPPSYEQYF
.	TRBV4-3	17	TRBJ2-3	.	TGCGCCAGCAGCCAAGAACTGGTTAGCTTCCTCGCAGATACGCAGTATTTT	CASSQELVSFLADTQYF
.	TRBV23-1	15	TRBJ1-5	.	TGCGCCAGCAGTCATTTTCAGGGAGAGGATCAGCCCCAGCATTTT	CASSHFQGEDQPQHF
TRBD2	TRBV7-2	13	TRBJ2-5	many	TGTGCCAGCAGCCCTCGGGGGGGAGAGACCCAGTACTTC	CASSPRGGETQYF
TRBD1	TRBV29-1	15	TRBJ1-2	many	TGCAGCGTTGTTGCAGGGGGCGCCCATTGGGATGGCTACACCTTC	CSVVAGGAHWDGYTF
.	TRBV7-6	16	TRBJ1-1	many	TGTGCCAGCAGCTTAAGCGGCGGGGGCATGAACACTGAAGCTTTCTTT	CASSLSGGGMNTEAFF
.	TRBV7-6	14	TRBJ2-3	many	TGTGCCAGCAGCAAGTCGGGAGGCACAGATACGCAGTATTTT	CASSKSGGTDTQYF
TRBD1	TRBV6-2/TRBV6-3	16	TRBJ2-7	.	TGTGCCAGCAGTTACTCGTACGCGGGACAGGGTCGGGAGCAGTACTTC	CASSYSYAGQGREQYF
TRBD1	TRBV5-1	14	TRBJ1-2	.	TGCGCCAACAGAGTGACAGGGAGAAGCTATGGCTACACCTTC	CANRVTGRSYGYTF
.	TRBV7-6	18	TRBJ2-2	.	TGTGCCAGCAGCTTAGTGGTCTTTGGAGAGCTAGGTCCCGGGGAGCTGTTTTTT	CASSLVVFGELGPGELFF
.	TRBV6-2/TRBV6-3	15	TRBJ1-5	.	TGTGCCAGCACCGAGAAGGAACAAAACCATCAGCCCCAGCATTTT	CASTEKEQNHQPQHF
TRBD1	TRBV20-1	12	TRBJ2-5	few	TGCAGTGTCACCGACAGGGAAGAGACCCAGTACTTC	CSVTDREETQYF